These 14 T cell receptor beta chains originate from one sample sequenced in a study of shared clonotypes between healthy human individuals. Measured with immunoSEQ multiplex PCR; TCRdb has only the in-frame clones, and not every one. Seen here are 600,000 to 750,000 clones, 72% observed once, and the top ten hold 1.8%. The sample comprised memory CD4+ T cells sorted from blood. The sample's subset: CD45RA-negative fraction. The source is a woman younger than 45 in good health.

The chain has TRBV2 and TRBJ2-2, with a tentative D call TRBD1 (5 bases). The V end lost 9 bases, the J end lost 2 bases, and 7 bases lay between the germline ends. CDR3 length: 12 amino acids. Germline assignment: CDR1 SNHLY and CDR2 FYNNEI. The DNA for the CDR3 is TGTGCCAGAGGGGTTAACACCGGGGAGCTGTTTTTT. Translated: CARGVNTGELFF.

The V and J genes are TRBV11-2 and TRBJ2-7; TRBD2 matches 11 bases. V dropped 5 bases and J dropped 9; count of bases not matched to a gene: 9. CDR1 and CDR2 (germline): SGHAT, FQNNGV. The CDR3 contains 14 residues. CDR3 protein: CASSRPGLAELQYF. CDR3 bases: TGTGCCAGCAGCCGACCGGGACTAGCGGAGCTGCAGTACTTC.

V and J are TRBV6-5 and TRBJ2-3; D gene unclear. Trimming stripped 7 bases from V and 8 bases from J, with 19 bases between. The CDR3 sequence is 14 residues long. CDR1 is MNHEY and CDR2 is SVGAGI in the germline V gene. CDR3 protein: CASTPDPFMGTQYF. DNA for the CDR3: TGTGCCAGCACCCCCGACCCGTTCATGGGTACGCAGTATTTT.

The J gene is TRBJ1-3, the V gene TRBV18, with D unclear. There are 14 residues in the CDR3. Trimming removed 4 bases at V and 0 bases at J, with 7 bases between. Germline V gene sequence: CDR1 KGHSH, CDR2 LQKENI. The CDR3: CASSQDLSGNTIYF. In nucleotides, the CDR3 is TGTGCCAGCTCACAGGACCTCTCTGGAAACACCATATATTTT.

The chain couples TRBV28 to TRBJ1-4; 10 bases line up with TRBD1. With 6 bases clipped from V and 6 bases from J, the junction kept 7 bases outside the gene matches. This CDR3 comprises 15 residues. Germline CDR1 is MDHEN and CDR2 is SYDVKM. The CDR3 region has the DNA TGTGCCAGCAGGCTTACCGGGACAGGGGATGAAAAACTGTTTTTT. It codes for CASRLTGTGDEKLFF.

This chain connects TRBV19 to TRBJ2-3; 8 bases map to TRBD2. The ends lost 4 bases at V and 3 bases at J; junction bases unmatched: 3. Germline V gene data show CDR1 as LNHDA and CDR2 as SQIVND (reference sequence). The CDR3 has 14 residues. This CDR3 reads CASSRTGGTDTQYF. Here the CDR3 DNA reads TGTGCCAGTAGTAGGACGGGGGGGACAGATACGCAGTATTTT. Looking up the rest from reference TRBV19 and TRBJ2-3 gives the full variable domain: DGGITQSPKYLFRKEGQNVTLSCEQNLNHDAMYWYRQDPGQGLRLIYYSQIVNDFQKGDIAEGYSVSREKKESFPLTVTSAQKNPTAFYLCASSRTGGTDTQYFGPGTRLTVL.

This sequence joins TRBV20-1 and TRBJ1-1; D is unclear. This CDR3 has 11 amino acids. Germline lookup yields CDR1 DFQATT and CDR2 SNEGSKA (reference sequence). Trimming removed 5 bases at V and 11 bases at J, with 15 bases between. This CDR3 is CSAPDEARAFF. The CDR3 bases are TGCAGTGCTCCCGATGAGGCGCGGGCTTTCTTT.

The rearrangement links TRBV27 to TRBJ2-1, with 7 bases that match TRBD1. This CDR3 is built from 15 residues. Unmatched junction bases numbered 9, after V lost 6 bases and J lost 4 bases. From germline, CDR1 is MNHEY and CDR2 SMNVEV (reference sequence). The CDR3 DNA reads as TGTGCCAGCAGCCAGGGACAGCCGCCTTACAATGAGCAGTTCTTC. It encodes CASSQGQPPYNEQFF.

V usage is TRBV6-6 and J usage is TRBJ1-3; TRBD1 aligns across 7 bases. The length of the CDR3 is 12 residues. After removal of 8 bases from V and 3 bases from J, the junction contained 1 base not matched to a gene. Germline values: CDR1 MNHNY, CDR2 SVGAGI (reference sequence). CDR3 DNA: TGTGCCAGCCGGGACAGTGGAAACACCATATATTTT. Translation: CASRDSGNTIYF.

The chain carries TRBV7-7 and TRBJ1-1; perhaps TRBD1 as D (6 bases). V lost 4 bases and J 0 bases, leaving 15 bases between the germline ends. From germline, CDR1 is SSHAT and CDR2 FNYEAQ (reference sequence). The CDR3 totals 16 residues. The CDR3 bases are TGTGCCAGCAGCTCGGGGGGCGGGGATATGAACACTGAAGCTTTCTTT. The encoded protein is CASSSGGGDMNTEAFF.

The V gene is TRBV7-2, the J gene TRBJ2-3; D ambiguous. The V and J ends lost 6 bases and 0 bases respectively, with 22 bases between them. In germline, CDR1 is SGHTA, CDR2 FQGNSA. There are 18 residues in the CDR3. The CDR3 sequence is CASRVPPSSGASTDTQYF. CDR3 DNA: TGTGCCAGCAGAGTCCCCCCATCGTCGGGCGCTAGCACAGATACGCAGTATTTT.

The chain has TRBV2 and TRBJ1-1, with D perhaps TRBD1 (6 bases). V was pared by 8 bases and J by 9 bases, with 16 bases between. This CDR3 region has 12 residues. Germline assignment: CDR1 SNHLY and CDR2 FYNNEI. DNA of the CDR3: TGTGCCAGCGCATCAGGGCGGGGGCAAGCTTTCTTT. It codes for CASASGRGQAFF. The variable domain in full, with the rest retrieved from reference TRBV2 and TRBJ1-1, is EPEVTQTPSHQVTQMGQEVILRCVPISNHLYFYWYRQILGQKVEFLVSFYNNEISEKSEIFDDQFSVERPDGSNFTLKIRSTKLEDSAMYFCASASGRGQAFFGQGTRLTVV.

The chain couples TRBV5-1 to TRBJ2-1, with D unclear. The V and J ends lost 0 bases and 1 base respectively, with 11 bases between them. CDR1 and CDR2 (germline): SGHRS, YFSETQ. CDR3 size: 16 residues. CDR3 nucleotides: TGCGCCAGCAGCTTGGCTCGCCCCACTTCCTACAATGAGCAGTTCTTC. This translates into CASSLARPTSYNEQFF.

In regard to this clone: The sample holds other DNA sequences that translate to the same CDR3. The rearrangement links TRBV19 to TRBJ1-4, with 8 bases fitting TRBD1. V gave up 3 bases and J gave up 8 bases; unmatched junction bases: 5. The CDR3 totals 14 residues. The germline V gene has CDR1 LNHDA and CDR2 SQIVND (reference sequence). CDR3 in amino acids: CASSIGQGAEKLFF. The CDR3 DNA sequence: TGTGCCAGTAGTATCGGACAGGGCGCCGAAAAACTGTTTTTT.